Listed here are 11 T cell receptor beta chains from one sample, sequenced in a study of somatic mutations in cytotoxic T cells in rheumatoid arthritis. Sequencing used immunoSEQ multiplex PCR; TCRdb keeps in-frame clones, though not all of them. The data show roughly 32,000 clones, approximately 78% seen once. Sequencing used CD8+ T cells sorted from blood. These receptor sequences come from an adult with rheumatoid arthritis.

The V call is TRBV4-1, the J call TRBJ2-3, with 12 bases aligning to TRBD2. V shed 0 bases and J 1 base; nucleotides not matched to a gene: 5. Germline CDR1 MGHRA, CDR2 YSYEKL. The length of the CDR3 is 18 residues. Written as DNA, the CDR3 is TGCGCCAGCAGCCAAGAGCCGGGACTAGCGGGTCGCACAGATACGCAGTATTTT. It is translated as CASSQEPGLAGRTDTQYF.

This clone was seen only a few times. The chain employs TRBV28 and TRBJ1-6, with TRBD1 as a possible D gene (5 bases). V was shortened by 4 bases and J by 10 bases, with 14 bases between the two germline ends. There are 14 residues in the CDR3. Germline loops: CDR1 MDHEN, CDR2 SYDVKM. The CDR3 sequence: CASSSLGRYSPLHF. The CDR3 nucleotides read TGTGCCAGCAGTTCCCTGGGACGGTACTCACCCCTCCACTTT.

This chain links TRBV14 with TRBJ2-1; D not certain. The germline V gene has CDR1 SGHDN and CDR2 FVKESK. Trimming removed 0 bases at V and 2 bases at J, with 11 bases between. The CDR3 spans 16 residues. The CDR3, as DNA: TGTGCCAGCAGCCAAGATTTTCGGCCCCCCTACAATGAGCAGTTCTTC. Its translation: CASSQDFRPPYNEQFF.

V is TRBV21-1 and J is TRBJ2-7; whether TRBD1, the table's D call, matches the DNA was not checked. TRBV21-1 is an annotated pseudogene. This CDR3 region has 15 residues. The CDR3 loop reads CASSLPGQGYYEQYF. The CDR3 DNA reads TGTGCCAGCAGCTTGCCGGGACAGGGGTACTACGAGCAGTACTTC.

This chain joins TRBV19 and TRBJ1-1; D not resolved. Germline V CDR1 and CDR2: LNHDA, SQIVND (reference sequence). The V gene lost 3 bases and the J gene lost 12 bases, with 11 bases spanning the gap. CDR3 length: 11 amino acids. The CDR3 nucleotides read TGTGCCAGTAGTATTGGCGTTAATCCTTTCTTT. It yields the protein CASSIGVNPFF.

CDR3 loop: CASNSGTGGEEQYF. CDR3 bases: TGTGCCAGCAACTCCGGGACAGGGGGGGAGGAGCAGTACTTC. The chain recombines TRBV6-1 with TRBJ2-7, with 11 bases that match TRBD1. This CDR3 region has 14 residues. CDR1 is MNHNS, CDR2 SASEGT, per germline. V lost 7 bases to trimming and J lost 7 bases; unmatched junction nucleotides: 9.

The chain combines TRBV14 with TRBJ2-7, with a weak D call TRBD1 (6 bases). CDR1 and CDR2 from the germline V gene are SGHDN and FVKESK. The CDR3 is 15 amino acids. V dropped 1 base and J dropped 0 bases, with 10 bases sitting between them. The CDR3, as DNA: TGTGCCAGCAGCCAAGGATGGACAGCCTCCTACGAGCAGTACTTC. Its protein product is CASSQGWTASYEQYF.

This clone was detected once. This chain connects TRBV7-9 to TRBJ2-3; TRBD2 agrees at 7 bases. CDR3 length: 14 residues. Germline loops: CDR1 SEHNR, CDR2 FQNEAQ (reference sequence). Unmatched junction bases numbered 2, after V lost 4 bases and J lost 1 base. This CDR3 is CASSSLAGTDTQYF. Written as DNA, the CDR3 is TGTGCCAGCAGCTCCCTAGCGGGCACAGATACGCAGTATTTT.

The V gene is TRBV5-1, the J gene TRBJ2-5; D is ambiguous. Matching the DNA end better, TRBJ2-7 makes the J call doubtful. CDR1 is SGHRS and CDR2 is YFSETQ in the germline V gene. CDR3 length: 12 amino acids. CDR3: CASSLLGDEQYF. In DNA form, the CDR3 reads TGCGCCAGCAGCTTATTGGGCGACGAGCAGTACTTC.

The chain recombines TRBV5-4 with TRBJ2-1; no firm D call. Germline V gene data show CDR1 as SGHNT and CDR2 as YYREEE (reference sequence). Trimming stripped 5 bases from V and 6 bases from J, with 18 bases between. The CDR3 is made up of 15 amino acids. CDR3 residues: CASSSPGRDFNEQFF. CDR3 sequence (DNA): TGTGCCAGCAGTTCCCCAGGCCGCGATTTCAATGAGCAGTTCTTC.

J is TRBJ2-7 and V is TRBV13, with D possibly being TRBD1 (6 bases). CDR1 and CDR2 from the germline V gene are PRHDT and FYEKMQ (reference sequence). V was trimmed by 5 bases and J by 3 bases, leaving 17 bases between them. This CDR3 has 15 amino acids. CDR3 bases: TGTGCCAGCAGCCTACAACCGGGACAAAACTACGAGCAGTACTTC. Translation gives CASSLQPGQNYEQYF.